These 24 T cell receptor beta chains came from one sample sequenced in a study of blood T cell repertoires in COVID-19. Generated by immunoSEQ multiplex PCR, the TCRdb table keeps only in-frame clones and is missing some. The sample contains approximately 280,000 clones, about 89% of which appear only once. The specimen was peripheral blood. All receptors derive from a man aged 35 to 55 with acute or convalescent COVID-19.

The V and J genes are TRBV4-2 and TRBJ1-2; D is uncertain. The CDR3 is 14 residues long. V was cut by 0 bases and J by 5 bases, with 10 bases left in between. Germline CDR1 reads LGHNA; CDR2 reads YNFKEQ. CDR3 nucleotides: TGTGCCAGCAGCCAAGATCGGGAGCTTTATGGCTACACCTTC. It yields the protein CASSQDRELYGYTF.

V gene TRBV19 combines with J gene TRBJ2-2; 7 bases align to TRBD1. CDR1 is LNHDA and CDR2 is SQIVND in the germline V gene (reference sequence). V was clipped by 7 bases and J by 0 bases; unmatched bases: 5. CDR3 size: 15 residues. CDR3 residues: CASKGGSANTGELFF. For the CDR3, the DNA is TGTGCCAGTAAAGGGGGCAGCGCGAACACCGGGGAGCTGTTTTTT.

The V and J genes are TRBV18 and TRBJ2-5, with 8 bases that match TRBD1. The trim removed 5 bases at V and 4 bases at J, leaving 6 bases unmatched. Germline V CDR1 and CDR2: KGHSH, LQKENI. CDR3 length equals 14 residues. CDR3 DNA sequence: TGTGCCAGCTCATATACAGGGGGGCCAGAGACCCAGTACTTC. Translating it yields CASSYTGGPETQYF.

This clone turned up a few times. The chain employs TRBV5-5 and TRBJ2-1; D possibly corresponds to TRBD1 (6 bases). CDR1 and CDR2 (germline): SGHKS, YYEKEE (reference sequence). The V end was cut by 3 bases, the J end by 6 bases, with 13 bases between. The CDR3 consists of 14 residues. The CDR3 reads CASSYLGAPNEQFF. The CDR3 DNA sequence: TGTGCCAGCAGCTACTTGGGGGCCCCCAATGAGCAGTTCTTC.

The rearrangement joins TRBV20-1 to TRBJ1-1, with D perhaps TRBD1 (5 bases). This CDR3 has 11 amino acids. V was trimmed by 5 bases and J by 3 bases, leaving 7 bases between them. Germline CDR1 DFQATT, CDR2 SNEGSKA (reference sequence). The CDR3 sequence: CSAPGYTEAFF. The CDR3 DNA sequence: TGCAGTGCTCCAGGGTACACTGAAGCTTTCTTT.

The chain links TRBV11-2 to TRBJ2-2; 7 nucleotides agree with TRBD2. V dropped 5 bases and J dropped 1; count of bases not matched to a gene: 7. Germline CDR1 and CDR2: SGHAT and FQNNGV. This CDR3 region has 16 residues. Here the CDR3 DNA reads TGTGCCAGCAGCCCCCGGGTAGCGGGGAACACCGGGGAGCTGTTTTTT. Translating gives CASSPRVAGNTGELFF.

The V and J genes are TRBV5-1 and TRBJ1-1, with a possible D match to TRBD1 (5 bases). V lost 4 bases and J lost 1, with 11 bases in between. The CDR3 has 14 amino acids. Germline V gives CDR1 SGHRS, CDR2 YFSETQ. The CDR3 DNA is TGCGCCAGCAGCCCGACAGTTCCGAACACTGAAGCTTTCTTT. This codes for CASSPTVPNTEAFF.

The CDR3 coding sequence is TGCGCCAGCAGCTTCAACGTTCTGTCGGGCACAGATACGCAGTATTTT. The encoded protein is CASSFNVLSGTDTQYF. The chain joins TRBV5-1 to TRBJ2-3; D unresolved. V was shortened by 2 bases and J by 1 base, with 14 bases between the two germline ends. The CDR3 is 16 residues long. Germline V CDR1 and CDR2: SGHRS, YFSETQ. Full variable domain (outside the CDR3, taken from reference TRBV5-1 and TRBJ2-3): KAGVTQTPRYLIKTRGQQVTLSCSPISGHRSVSWYQQTPGQGLQFLFEYFSETQRNKGNFPGRFSGRQFSNSRSEMNVSTLELGDSALYLCASSFNVLSGTDTQYFGPGTRLTVL.

CDR3 nucleotide sequence: TGCGCCAGCAGCCAAAGAGACACCCTTAGTTATGGCTACACCTTC. Translating it yields CASSQRDTLSYGYTF. The gene calls are TRBV5-1 and TRBJ1-2, with D unresolved. The CDR3 is 15 amino acids. Germline CDR1 SGHRS, CDR2 YFSETQ. V dropped 4 bases and J dropped 5 bases, with 18 bases sitting between them.

CDR3 bases: TGTGCCAGCAGTGAAGGGACAGGGTTTAGCGGCTACACCTTC. Amino acids: CASSEGTGFSGYTF. V and J are TRBV6-1 and TRBJ1-2; 8 bases match TRBD1. The V gene end was trimmed by 1 base and the J gene end by 8 bases; junction bases not matched to a gene: 6. Germline CDR1 is MNHNS and CDR2 is SASEGT. The CDR3 extends over 14 amino acids.

V gene TRBV7-9 combines with J gene TRBJ1-1, with a tentative D call TRBD1 (6 bases). Germline CDR1 reads SEHNR; CDR2 reads FQNEAQ (reference sequence). Trimming left V 5 bases short and J 8 bases short, with 18 bases between. The CDR3 is 14 residues long. The CDR3 coding sequence is TGTGCCAGCAGCATATCGGGACACGCCAAAGAAGCTTTCTTT. Translating gives CASSISGHAKEAFF.

The genes are TRBV6-6 and TRBJ1-3; the D gene is possibly TRBD1 (5 bases). The germline V gene has CDR1 MNHNY and CDR2 SVGAGI (reference sequence). Trimming left V 6 bases short and J 3 bases short, with 18 bases between. The CDR3 spans 16 residues. CDR3 residues: CASRRSQTQGGNTIYF. The CDR3 region has the DNA TGTGCCAGCAGGAGATCCCAGACTCAGGGTGGAAACACCATATATTTT.

The gene calls are TRBV3-1 (or the pseudogene TRBV3-2) and TRBJ2-3; 12 positions match TRBD2. Trimming at V came to 1 base and at J to 2 bases, leaving 1 base not matched to a gene. The germline V gene encodes CDR1 LGHDT and CDR2 YNNKEL (reference sequence). This CDR3 is 16 amino acids long. CDR3 nucleotides: TGTGCCAGCAGCCAAGGGACTAGCGGGGCCACAGATACGCAGTATTTT. Translating it yields CASSQGTSGATDTQYF.

The J gene is TRBJ1-3, the V gene TRBV24-1; TRBD1 might be the D (5 bases). From germline, CDR1 is KGHDR and CDR2 SFDVKD. There are 13 residues in the CDR3. V lost 2 bases to trimming and J lost 11 bases, with 12 bases between them. This CDR3 reads CATSDSTGSSIYF. Here the CDR3 DNA reads TGTGCCACCAGTGATTCAACAGGTTCTTCCATATATTTT.

The chain links TRBV5-8 to TRBJ1-4; D is uncertain. The CDR3 runs 14 residues. Trimming pared 0 bases from V and 4 bases from J, leaving 7 bases between. Germline loops: CDR1 SGHTS, CDR2 YDEGEE. CDR3 DNA sequence: TGTGCCAGCAGCTTGGGGCAGTATAATGAAAAACTGTTTTTT. Amino acid sequence: CASSLGQYNEKLFF.

This clone was counted a single time. This rearrangement joins TRBV19 to TRBJ2-2; 7 bases align to TRBD1. CDR1 and CDR2 (germline): LNHDA, SQIVND (reference sequence). J was trimmed by 7 bases and V by 8 bases; bases with no gene match: 7. The CDR3 is 13 residues long. The CDR3 bases are TGTGCCAGTGGTAACAGGGGTAGCGGGGAGCTGTTTTTT. Protein sequence: CASGNRGSGELFF.

This sequence joins TRBV21-1 and TRBJ2-7; TRBD1 is the table's D call, not checked against the DNA. TRBV21-1 is a pseudogene. This CDR3 is built from 13 residues. CDR3 residues: CANRGTVIHEQYF. The CDR3, as DNA: TGTGCCAACAGAGGGACAGTCATCCACGAGCAGTACTTC.

This clone was seen more than once but under ten times. The chain has TRBV29-1 and TRBJ1-5; D perhaps matches TRBD1 (6 bases). This CDR3 is 12 amino acids long. V was clipped by 7 bases and J by 7 bases, with 14 bases between them. CDR1 is SQVTM and CDR2 is ANQGSEA in the germline V gene. In DNA, the CDR3 is TGCAGCGCACGGGTCCAGGGGCAGCCCCAGCATTTT. It yields the protein CSARVQGQPQHF. Complete variable domain (other parts from reference TRBV29-1 and TRBJ1-5): SAVISQKPSRDICQRGTSLTIQCQVDSQVTMMFWYRQQPGQSLTLIATANQGSEATYESGFVIDKFPISRPNLTFSTLTVSNMSPEDSSIYLCSARVQGQPQHFGDGTRLSIL.

This chain joins TRBV27 and TRBJ2-1; D call uncertain. The germline gives CDR1 MNHEY, CDR2 SMNVEV (reference sequence). CDR3 length: 15 amino acids. V was trimmed by 5 bases and J by 7 bases, leaving 18 bases between them. The CDR3 DNA is TGTGCCAGCAGTCGCCAGAGGTCCCTAGAGAATGAGCAGTTCTTC. Translating gives CASSRQRSLENEQFF.

CDR3 DNA: TGTGCCAGCAGCGCCCTCTATCAGGGGCTTGGAGATACGCAGTATTTT. Translation: CASSALYQGLGDTQYF. The gene calls are TRBV9 and TRBJ2-3, with a possible D match to TRBD1 (6 bases). This CDR3 region has 16 residues. The germline V gene has CDR1 SGDLS and CDR2 YYNGEE. Deletions cut 3 bases from V and 5 bases from J, with 19 bases between. Full variable domain (missing parts from reference TRBV9 and TRBJ2-3): DSGVTQTPKHLITATGQRVTLRCSPRSGDLSVYWYQQSLDQGLQFLIQYYNGEERAKGNILERFSAQQFPDLHSELNLSSLELGDSALYFCASSALYQGLGDTQYFGPGTRLTVL.

V usage is TRBV11-2 and J usage is TRBJ2-7; the D gene is possibly TRBD1 (5 bases). In germline, CDR1 is SGHAT, CDR2 FQNNGV. V was trimmed by 5 bases and J by 0 bases, leaving 20 bases between them. This CDR3 comprises 17 residues. CDR3 protein: CASSERRTQLSSYEQYF. DNA of the CDR3: TGTGCCAGCAGCGAACGTAGGACACAACTTAGCTCCTACGAGCAGTACTTC.

The rearrangement joins TRBV7-9 to TRBJ2-2, with 8 bases matching TRBD1. V lost 3 bases and J lost 1; bases outside the gene matches: 1. Per germline, CDR1 SEHNR and CDR2 FQNEAQ (reference sequence). The CDR3 loop spans 15 amino acids. CDR3 coding DNA: TGTGCCAGCAGCTTGACAGGGGTGAACACCGGGGAGCTGTTTTTT. It yields the protein CASSLTGVNTGELFF. The entire variable domain, with the rest obtained from reference TRBV7-9 and TRBJ2-2, is as follows: DTGVSQNPRHKITKRGQNVTFRCDPISEHNRLYWYRQTLGQGPEFLTYFQNEAQLEKSRLLSDRFSAERPKGSFSTLEIQRTEQGDSAMYLCASSLTGVNTGELFFGEGSRLTVL.

This chain connects TRBV2 to TRBJ2-7; D may be TRBD2 (6 bases). The V and J ends lost 8 bases and 3 bases respectively, with 17 bases between them. This CDR3 is built from 14 residues. Germline V gene data show CDR1 as SNHLY and CDR2 as FYNNEI. The CDR3 DNA follows: TGTGCCAGCTTACAAGGACCGGGAGTCTACGAGCAGTACTTC. Protein: CASLQGPGVYEQYF.

The chain uses TRBV5-4 and TRBJ1-1, with 10 bases identical to TRBD1. Germline V lookup: CDR1 SGHNT, CDR2 YYREEE (reference sequence). V gave up 3 bases and J gave up 0 bases; unmatched junction bases: 2. The length of the CDR3 is 15 residues. The CDR3 DNA sequence: TGTGCCAGCAGCTCGGGACAGGGGATGAACACTGAAGCTTTCTTT. Encoded protein: CASSSGQGMNTEAFF.